The 32 T cell receptor beta chains below come from one sample, sequenced in a study of blood T cell repertoires in COVID-19. Profiled with immunoSEQ multiplex PCR; TCRdb holds only in-frame clones, not every one. The sample yields over 150,000 clones, around 83% seen once. Sequenced material: peripheral blood. Receptors were obtained from a man aged 35-49 years with acute or convalescent COVID-19.

The chain couples TRBV5-5 to TRBJ1-5, with no clear D. Trimming shortened V by 0 bases and J by 6 bases, and 7 bases separated the two germline ends. The CDR3 is 13 residues long. Germline V CDR1 and CDR2: SGHKS, YYEKEE (reference sequence). This CDR3 is CASSLVSGQPQHF. CDR3 nucleotide sequence: TGTGCCAGCAGCTTGGTATCGGGTCAGCCCCAGCATTTT. Looking up the rest from reference TRBV5-5 and TRBJ1-5 gives the full variable domain: DAGVTQSPTHLIKTRGQQVTLRCSPISGHKSVSWYQQVLGQGPQFIFQYYEKEERGRGNFPDRFSARQFPNYSSELNVNALLLGDSALYLCASSLVSGQPQHFGDGTRLSIL.

The rearrangement joins TRBV7-6 to TRBJ1-2, with D perhaps matching TRBD1 (5 bases). The CDR3 covers 13 residues. V was clipped by 0 bases and J by 5 bases, with 7 bases between them. Germline CDR1 reads SGHVS; CDR2 reads FNYEAQ. The chain's CDR3 is CASSLAAGYGYTF. The DNA for the CDR3 is TGTGCCAGCAGCTTAGCGGCAGGGTATGGCTACACCTTC.

This clone was seen a few times. The chain is built from TRBV19 and TRBJ1-5; 7 nucleotides line up with TRBD1. V shed 5 bases and J 2 bases; nucleotides not matched to a gene: 12. From germline, CDR1 is LNHDA and CDR2 SQIVND (reference sequence). The CDR3 loop spans 17 amino acids. The CDR3 nucleotides read TGTGCCAGTAGTGTCTTGACAGGGCGAGTCGGCAATCAGCCCCAGCATTTT. Its translation: CASSVLTGRVGNQPQHF.

On this clone itself: Relative to the germline gene, one junction end is altered; a read error may explain this. The gene calls are TRBV28 and TRBJ2-7, with TRBD1 matching 8 bases. The length of the CDR3 is 15 residues. CDR1 is MDHEN, CDR2 SYDVKM, per germline. For the CDR3, the DNA is TGTACCAGCAGTGGGACCGGGACAGGCTCCTACGAGCAGTACTTC. Residues: CTSSGTGTGSYEQYF. The full variable domain, its missing parts supplied by reference TRBV28 and TRBJ2-7, is DVKVTQSSRYLVKRTGEKVFLECVQDMDHENMFWYRQDPGLGLRLIYFSYDVKMKEKGDIPEGYSVSREKKERFSLILESASTNQTSMYLCTSSGTGTGSYEQYFGPGTRLTVT.

The chain employs TRBV24-1 and TRBJ1-2; 9 nucleotides agree with TRBD1. V shed 4 bases, J shed 0 bases, and the junction held 5 bases outside the gene matches. The germline V gene has CDR1 KGHDR and CDR2 SFDVKD. The CDR3 consists of 16 residues. The CDR3 loop is CATSDPGTGSNYGYTF. As DNA, the CDR3 is TGTGCCACCAGTGACCCCGGGACAGGGTCTAACTATGGCTACACCTTC.

V gene TRBV5-5 combines with J gene TRBJ1-1, with D perhaps matching TRBD1 (5 bases). CDR3 length: 16 residues. CDR1 and CDR2 (germline): SGHKS, YYEKEE (reference sequence). Between the trimmed V and J ends, which lost 0 bases and 0 bases, there was a span of 12 bases. CDR3 protein: CASSLAPTDMNTEAFF. The CDR3 coding sequence is TGTGCCAGCAGCTTGGCGCCGACAGACATGAACACTGAAGCTTTCTTT.

The rearrangement joins TRBV5-1 to TRBJ2-3; D possibly corresponds to TRBD2 (5 bases). This CDR3 region has 15 residues. Germline V gives CDR1 SGHRS, CDR2 YFSETQ. Trimming pared 1 base from V and 2 bases from J, leaving 11 bases between. CDR3 bases: TGCGCCAGCAGCTTGTCAGGACTTTCCACAGATACGCAGTATTTT. Translated: CASSLSGLSTDTQYF.

V is TRBV2 and J is TRBJ1-1, with D possibly TRBD1 on 5 matching bases. CDR1 is SNHLY, CDR2 FYNNEI, per germline. This CDR3 comprises 15 residues. Trimming removed 3 bases at V and 7 bases at J, with 18 bases between. CDR3: CASSEGRAGGFEAFF. In DNA, the CDR3 is TGTGCCAGCAGTGAGGGCCGAGCGGGGGGGTTTGAAGCTTTCTTT.

The rearrangement uses TRBV11-2 and TRBJ2-1; possibly TRBD1 for D (6 bases). CDR1 is SGHAT, CDR2 FQNNGV, per germline. This CDR3 is built from 15 residues. Trimming stripped 1 base from V and 4 bases from J, with 11 bases between. CDR3 in DNA: TGTGCCAGCAGCTTAGGGTGGACAGAGTACAATGAGCAGTTCTTC. This encodes CASSLGWTEYNEQFF.

The chain links TRBV5-1 to TRBJ2-2, with D uncertain. Per germline, CDR1 SGHRS and CDR2 YFSETQ. Trimming removed 5 bases from V and 2 bases from J, with 10 bases in between. The CDR3 runs 14 residues. CDR3 in DNA: TGCGCCAGCAGGGTCGGAGCCAACACCGGGGAGCTGTTTTTT. Protein product: CASRVGANTGELFF. Supplemented by reference TRBV5-1 and TRBJ2-2, the full variable domain reads KAGVTQTPRYLIKTRGQQVTLSCSPISGHRSVSWYQQTPGQGLQFLFEYFSETQRNKGNFPGRFSGRQFSNSRSEMNVSTLELGDSALYLCASRVGANTGELFFGEGSRLTVL.

The chain combines TRBV6-2 or TRBV6-3 with TRBJ1-1; D may be TRBD1 (6 bases). Germline-derived CDR1 and CDR2 are MNHEY and SVGEGT. CDR3 length: 13 amino acids. V lost 0 bases, J lost 7 bases, and 9 bases lay in between. CDR3 in DNA: TGTGCCAGCAGTTACTCGAGGGGGGGTGAAGCTTTCTTT. Amino acids: CASSYSRGGEAFF.

The chain couples TRBV10-3 to TRBJ1-1, with D maybe TRBD1 (5 bases). This CDR3 has 13 amino acids. The germline V gene has CDR1 ENHRY and CDR2 SYGVKD. V was pared by 10 bases and J by 0 bases, with 12 bases between. The CDR3 spells CATRTDMNTEAFF. The DNA of the CDR3 is TGTGCCACCCGGACGGACATGAACACTGAAGCTTTCTTT.

This clone was seen just once. V and J are TRBV30 and TRBJ1-2; the D gene is possibly TRBD1 (6 bases). This CDR3 has 14 amino acids. Germline CDR1 GTSNPN, CDR2 SVGIG (reference sequence). Trimming removed 2 bases at V and 1 base at J, with 11 bases between. CDR3 DNA sequence: TGTGCCTGGAGTCGGGACACGCATAACTATGGCTACACCTTC. Its protein product is CAWSRDTHNYGYTF.

J is TRBJ2-7 and V is TRBV2; D remains ambiguous. CDR3 size: 14 residues. V lost 2 bases, J lost 0 bases, and 8 bases lay in between. The germline CDR1 and CDR2 sequences are SNHLY and FYNNEI. This CDR3 reads CASSESVYSYEQYF. In DNA, the CDR3 is TGTGCCAGCAGTGAATCGGTCTACTCCTACGAGCAGTACTTC. Combining the CDR3 with reference TRBV2 and TRBJ2-7 gives the whole variable domain EPEVTQTPSHQVTQMGQEVILRCVPISNHLYFYWYRQILGQKVEFLVSFYNNEISEKSEIFDDQFSVERPDGSNFTLKIRSTKLEDSAMYFCASSESVYSYEQYFGPGTRLTVT.

This chain links TRBV30 with TRBJ1-3; D is perhaps TRBD1 (5 bases). V was trimmed by 2 bases and J by 2 bases, leaving 10 bases between them. Germline assignment: CDR1 GTSNPN and CDR2 SVGIG (reference sequence). This CDR3 spans 14 amino acids. CDR3: CAWSQGNPGNTIYF. The CDR3 DNA is TGTGCCTGGAGTCAGGGAAACCCTGGAAACACCATATATTTT.

The chain joins TRBV5-4 to TRBJ1-1, with 7 bases fitting TRBD1. The CDR3 covers 12 residues. The V segment lost 9 bases and the J segment 1 base; nucleotides outside the gene matches: 3. Per the germline V gene, CDR1 is SGHNT and CDR2 is YYREEE (reference sequence). DNA for the CDR3: TGTGCCAACTCAGGGGGGAACACTGAAGCTTTCTTT. This codes for CANSGGNTEAFF.

CDR3 nucleotide sequence: TGCGCCAGCAGCGGGATTGGGTTCCTAGCGGGGGCCACCACAGATACGCAGTATTTT. This translates into CASSGIGFLAGATTDTQYF. J is TRBJ2-3 and V is TRBV5-1; 10 bases map to TRBD2. J lost 2 bases, V lost 4 bases, and 16 bases had no gene match. This CDR3 has 19 amino acids. Germline CDR1 is SGHRS and CDR2 is YFSETQ.

The count of this clone is one. The V and J genes are TRBV2 and TRBJ2-7; 11 bases are shared with TRBD1. V lost 7 bases to trimming and J lost 6 bases; unmatched junction nucleotides: 8. The length of the CDR3 is 14 residues. Germline CDR1 reads SNHLY; CDR2 reads FYNNEI. The DNA for the CDR3 is TGTGCCAGCACGTGGGACAGGGGGAGGTCCGAGCAGTACTTC. Its protein is CASTWDRGRSEQYF.

There are a few counts of this clone. The gene calls are TRBV9 and TRBJ1-2; TRBD1 aligns across 8 bases. The V gene's germline CDR1 is SGDLS and CDR2 YYNGEE. The CDR3 loop spans 15 amino acids. The V and J ends lost 2 bases and 8 bases, in that order; junction bases with no gene match: 11. DNA of the CDR3: TGTGCCAGCAGCGTGAGACAGGGGCCTCTTCAAGGCTACACCTTC. Protein product: CASSVRQGPLQGYTF.

The chain has TRBV6-2 or TRBV6-3 and TRBJ1-5; perhaps TRBD1 as D (5 bases). This CDR3 is 19 amino acids long. V was shortened by 3 bases and J by 3 bases, with 24 bases between the two germline ends. The germline V gene encodes CDR1 MNHEY and CDR2 SVGEGT. The CDR3 protein is CASSYNRRSTQHNNQPQHF. The CDR3 bases are TGTGCCAGCAGTTATAACAGGCGCTCAACCCAACACAACAATCAGCCCCAGCATTTT.

V gene TRBV9 combines with J gene TRBJ1-1; D is ambiguous. Germline V gene sequence: CDR1 SGDLS, CDR2 YYNGEE. V gave up 2 bases and J gave up 6 bases, with 11 bases separating them. The CDR3 is 13 residues long. The CDR3 region has the DNA TGTGCCAGCAGCGTGATACCGAGCGCTGAAGCTTTCTTT. Translation gives CASSVIPSAEAFF.

The rearrangement uses TRBV2 and TRBJ2-5; the D call may be TRBD1 or TRBD2 (6 bases each). CDR3 length: 12 amino acids. V lost 7 bases, J lost 4 bases, and 10 bases lay in between. In germline, CDR1 is SNHLY, CDR2 FYNNEI. The CDR3 DNA sequence: TGTGCCAGCATTGAGGGGGGAGAGACCCAGTACTTC. Its protein is CASIEGGETQYF.

The V and J genes are TRBV7-9 and TRBJ1-5; weak D call: TRBD1 (6 bases). The V gene's germline CDR1 is SEHNR and CDR2 FQNEAQ (reference sequence). Trimming left V 10 bases short and J 1 base short, with 11 bases between. The length of the CDR3 is 13 residues. CDR3 loop: CATRQGSNQPQHF. The CDR3 DNA reads TGTGCCACCCGTCAGGGGAGCAATCAGCCCCAGCATTTT.

This clone was recorded only once. The chain couples TRBV19 to TRBJ2-7; D gene uncertain. V lost 4 bases and J 0 bases, leaving 13 bases between the germline ends. Germline-derived CDR1 and CDR2 are LNHDA and SQIVND (reference sequence). The CDR3 covers 15 residues. The CDR3 loop is CASSKSVDSSYEQYF. The CDR3 region has the DNA TGTGCCAGTAGTAAAAGCGTCGATAGCTCCTACGAGCAGTACTTC.

The J gene is TRBJ2-2, the V gene TRBV28; 14 nucleotides agree with TRBD2. The CDR3 totals 20 residues. Per germline, CDR1 MDHEN and CDR2 SYDVKM. Germline trimming cut 5 bases from V and 5 bases from J; bases unmatched to any gene: 16. The CDR3 is CASSGRLAGGKGIITGELFF. The DNA for the CDR3 is TGTGCCAGCAGTGGACGACTAGCGGGGGGGAAGGGGATCATAACCGGGGAGCTGTTTTTT. Based on the CDR3 plus reference TRBV28 and TRBJ2-2, the full variable domain is DVKVTQSSRYLVKRTGEKVFLECVQDMDHENMFWYRQDPGLGLRLIYFSYDVKMKEKGDIPEGYSVSREKKERFSLILESASTNQTSMYLCASSGRLAGGKGIITGELFFGEGSRLTVL.

To note about this clone: The same CDR3 also results from other DNA sequences found in this sample. The chain carries TRBV5-1 and TRBJ1-3; 10 nucleotides line up with TRBD1. Germline assignment: CDR1 SGHRS and CDR2 YFSETQ. J gave up 4 bases and V 4 bases, and 5 bases lay outside the gene matches. The CDR3 extends over 15 amino acids. The CDR3 region is CASSRDRGPGNTIYF. DNA for the CDR3: TGCGCCAGCAGCCGGGACAGGGGTCCCGGAAACACCATATATTTT.

V gene TRBV30 combines with J gene TRBJ1-6, with TRBD1 matching 11 bases. The CDR3 is 17 residues long. V shed 4 bases and J 8 bases; nucleotides not matched to a gene: 13. Germline V gene lookup returns CDR1 GTSNPN and CDR2 SVGIG (reference sequence). The CDR3 here is CAWNLGQGAQRDSPLHF. CDR3 bases: TGTGCCTGGAACCTTGGACAGGGGGCGCAGCGGGATTCACCCCTCCACTTT.

CDR3 residues: CASSETISGTTFSYEQYF. The CDR3 DNA sequence: TGTGCCAGCAGTGAAACGATATCCGGGACAACGTTTTCCTACGAGCAGTACTTC. V gene TRBV6-1 combines with J gene TRBJ2-7, with a weak D call TRBD1 (6 bases). Germline CDR1 and CDR2: MNHNS and SASEGT. This CDR3 has 18 residues. Trimming cost V 2 bases and J 1 base, with 21 bases left between them.

This sequence joins TRBV3-1 (or the pseudogene TRBV3-2) and TRBJ2-2; TRBD1 might be the D (6 bases). V was trimmed by 3 bases and J by 2 bases, leaving 22 bases between them. This CDR3 comprises 19 residues. Germline CDR1 is LGHDT and CDR2 is YNNKEL (reference sequence). The CDR3 sequence: CASSHLLYREGPNTGELFF. CDR3 coding DNA: TGTGCCAGCAGCCATCTATTGTACAGGGAAGGGCCAAACACCGGGGAGCTGTTTTTT.

J is TRBJ1-2 and V is TRBV7-2; maybe TRBD1 (5 bases). Trimming took off 4 bases at V and 6 bases at J, with 15 bases between the two ends. Germline CDR1 is SGHTA and CDR2 is FQGNSA. The CDR3 runs 14 residues. The CDR3 sequence is CASSWGRDGNGYTF. The CDR3 DNA sequence: TGTGCCAGCAGCTGGGGCAGGGATGGTAATGGCTACACCTTC.

V and J are TRBV10-3 and TRBJ1-4; 7 bases agree with TRBD1. The trim removed 8 bases at V and 5 bases at J, leaving 8 bases unmatched. The CDR3 spans 14 residues. Germline V gene lookup returns CDR1 ENHRY and CDR2 SYGVKD. CDR3 coding DNA: TGTGCCATCGGGGACGGGGGACAGAATGAAAAACTGTTTTTT. This gives the protein CAIGDGGQNEKLFF.

The chain uses TRBV23-1 and TRBJ1-5; 9 nucleotides line up with TRBD1. TRBV23-1 carries the ORF label, with uncertain function. The CDR3 extends over 16 amino acids. The V and J ends lost 2 bases and 6 bases, in that order; junction bases with no gene match: 8. This chain's CDR3 is CASSQPNWTGAQPQHF. CDR3 nucleotide sequence: TGCGCCAGCAGTCAACCCAATTGGACAGGGGCTCAGCCCCAGCATTTT.